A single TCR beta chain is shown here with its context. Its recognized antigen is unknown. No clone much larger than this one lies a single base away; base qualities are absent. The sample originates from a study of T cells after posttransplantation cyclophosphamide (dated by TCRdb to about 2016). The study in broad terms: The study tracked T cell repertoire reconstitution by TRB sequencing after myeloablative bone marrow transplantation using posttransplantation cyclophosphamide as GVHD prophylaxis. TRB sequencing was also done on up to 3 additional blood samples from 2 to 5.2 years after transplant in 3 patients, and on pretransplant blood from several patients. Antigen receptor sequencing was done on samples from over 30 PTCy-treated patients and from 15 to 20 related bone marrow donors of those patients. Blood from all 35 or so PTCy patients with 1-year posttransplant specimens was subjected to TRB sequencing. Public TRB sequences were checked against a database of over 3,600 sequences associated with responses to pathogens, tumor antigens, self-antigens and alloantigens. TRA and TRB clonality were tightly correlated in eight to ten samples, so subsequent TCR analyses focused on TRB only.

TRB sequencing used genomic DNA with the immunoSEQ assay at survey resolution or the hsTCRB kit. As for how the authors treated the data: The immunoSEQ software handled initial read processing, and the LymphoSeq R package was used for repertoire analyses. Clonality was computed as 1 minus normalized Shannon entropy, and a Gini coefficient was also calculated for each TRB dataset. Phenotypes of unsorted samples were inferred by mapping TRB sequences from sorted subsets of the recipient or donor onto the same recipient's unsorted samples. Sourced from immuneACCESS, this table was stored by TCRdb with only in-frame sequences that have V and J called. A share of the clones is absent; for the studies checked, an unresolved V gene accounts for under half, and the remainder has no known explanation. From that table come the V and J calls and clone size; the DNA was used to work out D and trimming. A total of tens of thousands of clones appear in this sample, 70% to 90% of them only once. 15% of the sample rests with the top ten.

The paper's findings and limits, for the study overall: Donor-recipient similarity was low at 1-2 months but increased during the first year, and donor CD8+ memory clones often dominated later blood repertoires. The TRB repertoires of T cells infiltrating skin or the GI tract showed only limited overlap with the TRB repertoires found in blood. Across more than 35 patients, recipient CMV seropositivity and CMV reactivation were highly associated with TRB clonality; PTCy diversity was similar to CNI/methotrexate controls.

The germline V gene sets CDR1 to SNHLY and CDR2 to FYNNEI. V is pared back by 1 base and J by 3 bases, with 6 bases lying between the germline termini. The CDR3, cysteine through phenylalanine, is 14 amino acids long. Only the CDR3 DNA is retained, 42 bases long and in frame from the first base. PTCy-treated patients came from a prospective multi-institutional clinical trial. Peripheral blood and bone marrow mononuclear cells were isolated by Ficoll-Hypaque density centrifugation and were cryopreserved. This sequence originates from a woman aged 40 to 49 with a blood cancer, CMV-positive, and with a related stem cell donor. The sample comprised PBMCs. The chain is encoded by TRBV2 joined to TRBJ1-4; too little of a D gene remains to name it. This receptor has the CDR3 CASSEVQSNEKLFF. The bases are TGTGCCAGCAGTGAAGTACAGTCTAATGAAAAACTGTTTTTT. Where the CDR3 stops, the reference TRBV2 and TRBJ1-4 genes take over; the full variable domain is EPEVTQTPSHQVTQMGQEVILRCVPISNHLYFYWYRQILGQKVEFLVSFYNNEISEKSEIFDDQFSVERPDGSNFTLKIRSTKLEDSAMYFCASSEVQSNEKLFFGSGTQLSVL.